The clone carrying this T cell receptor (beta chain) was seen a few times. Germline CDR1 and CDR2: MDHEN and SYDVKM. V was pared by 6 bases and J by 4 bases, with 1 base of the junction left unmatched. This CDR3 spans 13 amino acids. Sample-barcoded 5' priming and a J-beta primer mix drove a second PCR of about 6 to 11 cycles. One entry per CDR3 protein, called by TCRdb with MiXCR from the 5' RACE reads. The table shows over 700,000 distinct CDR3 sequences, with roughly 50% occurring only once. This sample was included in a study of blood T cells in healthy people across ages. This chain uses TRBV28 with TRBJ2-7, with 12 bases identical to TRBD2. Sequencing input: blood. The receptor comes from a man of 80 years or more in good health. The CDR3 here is CASRGTSGYEQYF. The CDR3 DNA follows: TGTGCCAGCAGGGGGACTAGCGGGTACGAGCAGTACTTC.